This T cell receptor (beta chain) was identified during a study of identical twins. Each cDNA held unique molecular identifiers, and template switching gave it a universal primer site. TCRdb used MiXCR to reprocess the 5' RACE reads, holding one entry per CDR3 protein. The sample shows 450,000 or so distinct CDR3 sequences, 18% of them seen only once. Germline CDR1 is DFQATT and CDR2 is SNEGSKA (reference sequence). Trimming removed 5 bases at V and 0 bases at J, with 17 bases between. The CDR3 contains 16 residues. Study-wide results and limits: Part of the zero-insertion signal could reflect confounding by invariant MAIT and iNKT cells.

Every sampled donor was Caucasian and healthy. This clonotype was observed at least ten times. Antigen specificity is unknown. The sequenced sample was naive T cells sorted from blood. This receptor was identified in a man aged 45-60 years in good health. The chain has TRBV20-1 and TRBJ2-1; no clear D. The CDR3: CSALTPGASSYNEQFF. CDR3 in DNA: TGCAGTGCTCTCACCCCTGGCGCCAGCTCCTACAATGAGCAGTTCTTC.